Following are 7 T cell receptor beta chains from one sample sequenced in a study of beta chain features in type 1 diabetes. Whole-study findings and limits: All four CD4+ subsets of Type 1 diabetes patients contained TCRB CDR3s that were moderately but significantly shorter.

The authors reverse transcribed all of the isolated RNA, so sequencing captured expressed TCRB transcripts. Repertoires were generated with immunoSEQ multiplex PCR, while TCRdb's copy carries only in-frame clones and drops some. The repertoire has over 200,000 clones, approximately 10% of them found once; the top ten carry around 0.017%. These receptors are not linked to any known antigen. The sequencing input was naive CD4+ T cells from blood. The receptors shown here come from a young man with type 1 diabetes.

The rearrangement uses TRBV4-1 and TRBJ2-1, with 7 bases aligning to TRBD1. Unmatched junction bases numbered 7, after V lost 4 bases and J lost 7 bases. The CDR3 spans 14 residues. The germline CDR1 and CDR2 sequences are MGHRA and YSYEKL. This CDR3 is CASSPRDSRNEQFF. Here the CDR3 DNA reads TGCGCCAGCAGCCCCCGGGACAGTCGTAATGAGCAGTTCTTC.

This clone has more than one count but fewer than ten. J is TRBJ1-2 and V is TRBV9; D ambiguous. Trimming removed 6 bases at V and 0 bases at J, with 12 bases between. Germline V gene data show CDR1 as SGDLS and CDR2 as YYNGEE. The CDR3 is made up of 14 amino acids. The CDR3 DNA reads TGTGCCAGCACCGGACTCAACTCTAACTATGGCTACACCTTC. Translating gives CASTGLNSNYGYTF.

The chain combines TRBV5-1 with TRBJ2-3; no firm D call. Germline CDR1 and CDR2: SGHRS and YFSETQ. Trimming removed 0 bases at V and 2 bases at J, with 13 bases between. This CDR3 is built from 16 residues. CDR3 in amino acids: CASSLAAAYHTDTQYF. The CDR3 bases are TGCGCCAGCAGCTTGGCTGCGGCGTACCACACAGATACGCAGTATTTT. The full variable domain, completed using reference TRBV5-1 and TRBJ2-3, is KAGVTQTPRYLIKTRGQQVTLSCSPISGHRSVSWYQQTPGQGLQFLFEYFSETQRNKGNFPGRFSGRQFSNSRSEMNVSTLELGDSALYLCASSLAAAYHTDTQYFGPGTRLTVL.

This clone was picked up a small number of times. The chain employs TRBV23-1 and TRBJ2-2; TRBD1 matches 7 bases. TRBV23-1 is sorted into the ORF group, with uncertain function. The CDR3 runs to 17 residues. J lost 2 bases, V lost 0 bases, and 6 bases had no gene match. The DNA for the CDR3 is TGCGCCAGCAGTCAATCCGTGGGGACAGCTAACACCGGGGAGCTGTTTTTT. Translating it yields CASSQSVGTANTGELFF.

The chain couples TRBV7-2 to TRBJ2-5, with 8 positions matching TRBD2. Germline CDR1 is SGHTA and CDR2 is FQGNSA. The CDR3 length is 13 residues. After removal of 4 bases from V and 4 bases from J, the junction contained 2 bases not matched to a gene. CDR3 coding DNA: TGTGCCAGCAGCTACGGACTAGCAGAGACCCAGTACTTC. This sequence encodes CASSYGLAETQYF.

The J gene is TRBJ1-3, the V gene TRBV10-3, with D unclear. The CDR3 runs 13 residues. Germline V gives CDR1 ENHRY, CDR2 SYGVKD. V shed 11 bases and J shed 9 bases, with 20 bases lying between them. CDR3 protein: CAATEVDGGTIYF. CDR3 DNA: TGTGCCGCCACAGAGGTCGATGGAGGCACCATATATTTT.

The chain couples TRBV5-1 to TRBJ2-7, with 10 bases aligning to TRBD1. J gave up 1 base and V 4 bases, and 8 bases lay outside the gene matches. The CDR3 is 16 amino acids. CDR1 SGHRS and CDR2 YFSETQ come from the germline V gene. CDR3 amino acids: CASSRLGTGASYEQYF. The CDR3 nucleotides are TGCGCCAGCAGCCGACTCGGGACAGGGGCTTCCTACGAGCAGTACTTC.